The 16 T cell receptor beta chains reported below all come from one sample, sequenced in a study of T cells after yellow fever vaccination. TCRdb re-called the 5' RACE reads through MiXCR, storing one row per CDR3 protein. The sample contains about 160,000 distinct CDR3 sequences, 6% to 7.5% of which appear only once. The starting material was CD4+ T cells sorted from PBMCs, obtained around 5 days after the first yellow fever vaccination. These receptors were obtained from a man between 18 and 35 years old who received the YFV17D yellow fever vaccine.

This clonotype was observed many times. The chain has TRBV5-1 and TRBJ2-3; TRBD2 matches at 9 bases. CDR1 is SGHRS and CDR2 is YFSETQ in the germline V gene. After removal of 1 base from V and 0 bases from J, the junction contained 3 bases not matched to a gene. This CDR3 contains 16 residues. The CDR3 region has the DNA TGCGCCAGCAGCTTGAGGAGCGGGGGGAGCACAGATACGCAGTATTTT. This codes for CASSLRSGGSTDTQYF.

This clonotype was found many times. This chain joins TRBV7-9 and TRBJ2-5; 8 bases fit TRBD2. Looked up from germline, CDR1 is SEHNR and CDR2 is FQNEAQ (reference sequence). The CDR3 has 16 residues. V shed 1 base and J 0 bases; nucleotides not matched to a gene: 4. The CDR3 reads CASSLGLAGNQETQYF. In DNA form, the CDR3 reads TGTGCCAGCAGCTTAGGATTAGCGGGGAACCAAGAGACCCAGTACTTC.

This clonotype turned up a few times. The rearrangement links TRBV7-9 to TRBJ1-3; possible D gene TRBD1, 5 bases. This CDR3 is 15 amino acids long. Germline V gives CDR1 SEHNR, CDR2 FQNEAQ (reference sequence). Between the trimmed V and J ends, which lost 1 base and 3 bases, there was a span of 10 bases. The CDR3 reads CASSLGQGGGNTIYF. As DNA, the CDR3 is TGTGCCAGCAGCTTAGGGCAGGGAGGTGGAAACACCATATATTTT.

The chain couples TRBV12-3 or TRBV12-4 to TRBJ2-2; 7 positions agree with TRBD2. The V gene end was trimmed by 5 bases and the J gene end by 3 bases; junction bases not matched to a gene: 6. The length of the CDR3 is 15 residues. The CDR3 nucleotides read TGTGCCAGCAGTCAGGTGGGGGGGTACACCGGGGAGCTGTTTTTT. It codes for CASSQVGGYTGELFF.

This clonotype was found many times. The rearrangement uses TRBV4-3 and TRBJ2-5; 7 bases are a match to TRBD1. V shed 3 bases, J shed 0 bases, and the junction held 1 base outside the gene matches. Looked up from germline, CDR1 is LGHNA and CDR2 is YSLEER. The CDR3 is 14 residues long. The CDR3 protein is CASSQGQYQETQYF. The CDR3 bases are TGCGCCAGCAGCCAGGGACAGTACCAAGAGACCCAGTACTTC.

The table lists this clonotype with many counts. The genes are TRBV27 and TRBJ2-7, with a tentative D call TRBD1 (6 bases). Trimming left V 6 bases short and J 3 bases short, with 15 bases between. Per the germline V gene, CDR1 is MNHEY and CDR2 is SMNVEV (reference sequence). The CDR3 loop spans 14 amino acids. CDR3 amino acids: CASSRTTGHYEQYF. Written as DNA, the CDR3 is TGTGCCAGCAGCCGAACTACGGGACACTACGAGCAGTACTTC.

This clonotype was detected many times. V and J are TRBV3-1 and TRBJ1-2, with a tentative D call TRBD1 (5 bases). Trimming left V 4 bases short and J 8 bases short, with 17 bases between. This CDR3 has 14 amino acids. The germline V gene encodes CDR1 LGHDT and CDR2 YNNKEL (reference sequence). The CDR3 loop is CASSPAAGARGYTF. DNA of the CDR3: TGTGCCAGCAGCCCCGCGGCTGGGGCGCGGGGCTACACCTTC.

This clonotype has at least ten counts. V usage is TRBV7-6 and J usage is TRBJ2-1, with 9 positions matching TRBD1. The CDR3 extends over 13 amino acids. Germline trimming cut 3 bases from V and 6 bases from J; bases unmatched to any gene: 0. Per germline, CDR1 SGHVS and CDR2 FNYEAQ. The CDR3 reads CASSLTGGNEQFF. In nucleotides, the CDR3 is TGTGCCAGCAGCTTGACAGGGGGCAATGAGCAGTTCTTC.

This clonotype was picked up a small number of times. The chain employs TRBV4-2 and TRBJ1-1; 7 bases agree with TRBD1. Losses at the gene ends were 1 base for V and 3 bases for J; bases not matched to a gene: 5. Germline values: CDR1 LGHNA, CDR2 YNFKEQ. The CDR3 loop spans 15 amino acids. The CDR3 spells CASSQGQGGYTEAFF. The CDR3 coding sequence is TGTGCCAGCAGCCAAGGCCAGGGGGGGTACACTGAAGCTTTCTTT.

The chain links TRBV7-2 to TRBJ1-5; D remains ambiguous. Per germline, CDR1 SGHTA and CDR2 FQGNSA. The length of the CDR3 is 13 residues. V dropped 5 bases and J dropped 2 bases, with 7 bases sitting between them. In DNA, the CDR3 is TGTGCCAGCAGCCTCCACGGCAATCAGCCCCAGCATTTT. Its protein product is CASSLHGNQPQHF.

V gene TRBV5-4 combines with J gene TRBJ2-1; tentative D call: TRBD1 (6 bases). V dropped 4 bases and J dropped 0 bases, with 14 bases sitting between them. CDR3 length: 16 amino acids. Germline V gene sequence: CDR1 SGHNT, CDR2 YYREEE (reference sequence). Here the CDR3 reads CASSEQKGHSYNEQFF. As DNA, the CDR3 is TGTGCCAGCAGCGAGCAAAAGGGACACTCCTACAATGAGCAGTTCTTC. The full variable domain, rest sourced from reference TRBV5-4 and TRBJ2-1, is ETGVTQSPTHLIKTRGQQVTLRCSSQSGHNTVSWYQQALGQGPQFIFQYYREEENGRGNFPPRFSGLQFPNYSSELNVNALELDDSALYLCASSEQKGHSYNEQFFGPGTRLTVL.

For this clonotype: Germline and junction disagree at one end, which may indicate a read error. The CDR3 DNA follows: TGCACCAGCAGCCGCCGCCGTATACTCACAGATACGCAGTATTTT. Protein: CTSSRRRILTDTQYF. This chain joins TRBV4-1 and TRBJ2-3; D is undetermined. The CDR3 is 15 amino acids. Germline lookup yields CDR1 MGHRA and CDR2 YSYEKL.

This clonotype was observed once. The V gene is TRBV5-6, the J gene TRBJ1-1; D is unresolved. The CDR3 totals 17 residues. Trimming shortened V by 0 bases and J by 4 bases, and 19 bases separated the two germline ends. Germline CDR1 reads SGHDT; CDR2 reads YYEEEE. The CDR3 loop reads CASSLDGPARWVTEAFF. CDR3 DNA: TGTGCCAGCAGCTTGGATGGACCGGCAAGGTGGGTCACTGAAGCTTTCTTT.

In this sample, this clonotype turned up many times. The chain combines TRBV7-3 with TRBJ2-3, with D unclear. With 4 bases removed from V and 5 bases from J, the gap between germline ends came to 10 bases. The CDR3 runs to 13 residues. Germline-derived CDR1 and CDR2 are SGHTA and FQGTGA. CDR3: CASSSTPKDTQYF. In DNA, the CDR3 is TGTGCCAGCAGCTCAACCCCGAAAGATACGCAGTATTTT.

Here the CDR3 DNA reads TGTGCCAGCAGTCGGCAGGGTTCGGGAGGCGAGCAGTACGTC. Translated, it gives CASSRQGSGGEQYV. The chain employs TRBV6-2 or TRBV6-3 and TRBJ2-7; the match to TRBD2 covers 7 bases. The J segment lost 6 bases and the V segment lost 5 bases, leaving 10 bases of the junction unmatched. The germline V gene encodes CDR1 MNHEY and CDR2 SVGEGT. The CDR3 has 14 residues.

This clonotype was seen repeatedly, ten times or more. V gene TRBV20-1 combines with J gene TRBJ1-1, with 9 nucleotides matching TRBD1. The V gene's germline CDR1 is DFQATT and CDR2 SNEGSKA (reference sequence). The length of the CDR3 is 13 residues. Trimming at V came to 5 bases and at J to 5 bases, leaving 6 bases not matched to a gene. CDR3 residues: CSAQDRGRTEAFF. The CDR3 bases are TGCAGTGCTCAGGACAGGGGTAGAACTGAAGCTTTCTTT.